This TCR beta chain was recorded in a study of cytomegalovirus exposure and HLA in healthy donors. Findings and limits, study-wide: About 87% or about 30% of the time was how often most TCR beta V segments were productive, according to an earlier analysis. A later analysis linked a missense variant in DCLRE1C to the trimming of TCR beta V and J genes. Clonal expansion, a later analysis showed, was greater in HLA-associated TCR beta chains than in equally common others. It was in a later analysis that TCR association rates were seen to vary by HLA locus, highest for DRB1 and lowest for HLA-C.

The germline gives CDR1 SEHNR, CDR2 FQNEAQ (reference sequence). The V end lost 4 bases, the J end lost 4 bases, and 16 bases lay between the germline ends. This CDR3 is 15 amino acids long. To note about this clone: No antigen is known for it.

Amplification used 60 Vbeta primers and 13 Jbeta primers. Using immunoSEQ multiplex PCR, the repertoire was profiled, and TCRdb retains in-frame clones only, with some absent. Counted here are approximately 110,000 clones, just under 80% occurring once; the ten biggest clones make up 1.3%. This chain uses TRBV7-9 with TRBJ1-1, with TRBD1 as a possible D gene (5 bases). The sequenced material came from PBMCs. The clonotype comes from a man aged 25-45 years in good health and CMV-seronegative. The CDR3 loop reads CASSSPAGTLTEAFF. CDR3 DNA sequence: TGTGCCAGCAGCTCACCCGCGGGGACGCTCACTGAAGCTTTCTTT. Filled out from reference TRBV7-9 and TRBJ1-1, the complete variable domain reads DTGVSQNPRHKITKRGQNVTFRCDPISEHNRLYWYRQTLGQGPEFLTYFQNEAQLEKSRLLSDRFSAERPKGSFSTLEIQRTEQGDSAMYLCASSSPAGTLTEAFFGQGTRLTVV.